This T cell receptor beta chain was documented in a study of cytomegalovirus exposure and HLA in healthy donors. PCR amplification relied on 60 Vbeta primers (plus 13 Jbeta primers). Measured with immunoSEQ multiplex PCR; TCRdb has only the in-frame clones, and not every one. There are 53,000 or so clones in the sample, with approximately 13% held by the top ten. CDR3 length: 16 amino acids. The V gene's germline CDR1 is MNHEY and CDR2 SVGAGI. Trimming took off 2 bases at V and 3 bases at J, with 13 bases between the two ends. What was sequenced was PBMCs. The origin of this receptor is a man younger than 35 in good health and CMV-seropositive. V gene TRBV6-5 combines with J gene TRBJ2-2, with a possible D match to TRBD2 (5 bases). The CDR3 is CASSYEGGLDTGELFF. DNA for the CDR3: TGTGCCAGCAGTTACGAGGGCGGATTGGACACCGGGGAGCTGTTTTTT.